The clone carrying this T cell receptor (beta chain) was counted at least ten times. Its antigen is not known. This sample was taken from a study of beta chain features in type 1 diabetes. Points from the study as a whole: Insertions at VDJ junctions were less frequent in type 1 diabetes patients. These patients also deleted more nucleotides at the same junctions. Within patients, naive, central memory and Treg TCRB repertoires seemed more similar than within healthy donors.

Since all of the isolated RNA was reverse transcribed, expressed TCRB transcripts were what got sequenced. Data came from immunoSEQ multiplex PCR; TCRdb stores just in-frame clones and leaves some out. Among about 160,000 clones listed, under 9.5% were seen once. Germline lookup yields CDR1 SGHTA and CDR2 FQGNSA. CDR3 length: 15 amino acids. With 2 bases clipped from V and 7 bases from J, the junction kept 9 bases outside the gene matches. The receptor was isolated from a man aged 18 to 29 in good health. Input material: central memory CD4+ T cells from blood. V is TRBV7-2 and J is TRBJ2-7, with 9 bases aligning to TRBD1. CDR3 in amino acids: CASSLTGTGLREQYF. CDR3 coding DNA: TGTGCCAGCAGCTTAACCGGGACAGGGTTGCGGGAGCAGTACTTC.